This T cell receptor beta chain appears in the sequencing data of a study of vaccination effects on CD4 cells after COVID-19. Study-level information: Antigen-specific CD4+ T cells were expanded with viral peptide pools in the ViraFEST assay before sequencing. Each well held approximately 2.2 million PBMC cultured with 7.5 to 10 ug/ml peptides and 10 IU/ml IL-2. Study-level results: After vaccination of healthy people, only 1 of 255 vaccine-induced clones cross-reacted with common cold coronaviruses.

V was shortened by 1 base and J by 2 bases, with 12 bases between the two germline ends. CDR1 is SNHLY and CDR2 is FYNNEI in the germline V gene. There are 16 residues in the CDR3. In this sample, this clone turned up a few times. Its antigen remains unknown. Having been cultured for about ten days, the cells underwent CD4+ T cell isolation. Nucleocapsid antibodies were negative in the vaccine recipients, who had never had SARS-CoV-2 infection. Here immunoSEQ multiplex PCR was the method, and the copy in TCRdb shows in-frame clones only, minus some. This repertoire shows around 40,000 clones, 55% to 80% found once; its top ten account for 4.2%.

The TCR originated in a human donor who received a COVID-19 vaccine. This rearrangement joins TRBV2 to TRBJ1-3; TRBD1 is a possible D gene (6 bases). The sample was CD4+ T cells from PBMCs cultured without peptide, taken before COVID-19 vaccination. CDR3 coding DNA: TGTGCCAGCAGTGAAGAGAGGGGGTGGACTGGAAACACCATATATTTT. Encoded protein: CASSEERGWTGNTIYF.